Below are 16 T cell receptor beta chains sequenced from a single sample in a study of blood T cell repertoires in COVID-19. The protocol was immunoSEQ multiplex PCR, while the TCRdb copy is restricted to in-frame clones and leaves out a portion. The table lists roughly 120,000 clones, 84% of them singletons. Sequenced material: peripheral blood. Receptors originate from a woman aged 55-75 years with acute or convalescent COVID-19.

The chain carries TRBV5-4 and TRBJ1-2, with 8 bases fitting TRBD1. V trimming: 2 bases; J trimming: 8 bases; junction bases outside the gene matches: 5. The germline V gene has CDR1 SGHNT and CDR2 YYREEE (reference sequence). CDR3 length: 13 residues. The chain's CDR3 is CASSFQGARGYTF. For the CDR3, the DNA is TGTGCCAGCAGCTTTCAGGGGGCTAGGGGCTACACCTTC. Complete variable domain (other parts from reference TRBV5-4 and TRBJ1-2): ETGVTQSPTHLIKTRGQQVTLRCSSQSGHNTVSWYQQALGQGPQFIFQYYREEENGRGNFPPRFSGLQFPNYSSELNVNALELDDSALYLCASSFQGARGYTFGSGTRLTVV.

This clone was counted a few times. V and J are TRBV7-6 and TRBJ2-3; 8 bases align to TRBD2. The CDR3 spans 15 residues. J gave up 3 bases and V 5 bases, and 7 bases lay outside the gene matches. Germline lookup yields CDR1 SGHVS and CDR2 FNYEAQ. The DNA for the CDR3 is TGTGCCAGCAGCCCGGTAGCGGGGTCAACAGATACGCAGTATTTT. Amino acid sequence: CASSPVAGSTDTQYF. The whole variable domain, remainder taken from reference TRBV7-6 and TRBJ2-3, is GAGVSQSPRYKVTKRGQDVALRCDPISGHVSLYWYRQALGQGPEFLTYFNYEAQQDKSGLPNDRFSAERPEGSISTLTIQRTEQRDSAMYRCASSPVAGSTDTQYFGPGTRLTVL.

The rearrangement uses TRBV7-2 and TRBJ1-1; unclear D gene. Trimming removed 3 bases from V and 2 bases from J, with 10 bases in between. Germline V gives CDR1 SGHTA, CDR2 FQGNSA. This CDR3 is built from 14 residues. DNA of the CDR3: TGTGCCAGCAGCTTTGGCCAGGCAAACACTGAAGCTTTCTTT. Protein product: CASSFGQANTEAFF.

The V call is TRBV5-6, the J call TRBJ1-2; D is undetermined. The CDR3 contains 13 residues. With 0 bases removed from V and 8 bases from J, the gap between germline ends came to 11 bases. Germline V gives CDR1 SGHDT, CDR2 YYEEEE. CDR3 DNA: TGTGCCAGCAGCTTGGTATCGGGGATCGGCTACACCTTC. Protein: CASSLVSGIGYTF.

The chain recombines TRBV27 with TRBJ2-6; no reliable D call. Trimming removed 3 bases at V and 3 bases at J, with 9 bases between. In germline, CDR1 is MNHEY, CDR2 SMNVEV (reference sequence). The CDR3 spans 15 residues. Written as DNA, the CDR3 is TGTGCCAGCAGTTTTAAGACAAGTGGGGCCAACGTCCTGACTTTC. Protein product: CASSFKTSGANVLTF.

This rearrangement joins TRBV5-8 to TRBJ1-1, with D unresolved. This CDR3 is built from 15 residues. Trimming left V 5 bases short and J 3 bases short, with 17 bases between. Germline CDR1 SGHTS, CDR2 YDEGEE. The CDR3 is CASRPFGDRDTEAFF. Written as DNA, the CDR3 is TGTGCCAGCAGACCCTTTGGAGATCGGGACACTGAAGCTTTCTTT.

This chain uses TRBV13 with TRBJ1-2, with TRBD1 as a possible D gene (5 bases). The germline V gene has CDR1 PRHDT and CDR2 FYEKMQ (reference sequence). The V end was cut by 5 bases, the J end by 4 bases, with 11 bases between. This CDR3 spans 13 amino acids. The CDR3, as DNA: TGTGCCAGCAGCGCCGACAGAGTCTATGGCTACACCTTC. Its translation: CASSADRVYGYTF. Combining the CDR3 with reference TRBV13 and TRBJ1-2 gives the whole variable domain AAGVIQSPRHLIKEKRETATLKCYPIPRHDTVYWYQQGPGQDPQFLISFYEKMQSDKGSIPDRFSAQQFSDYHSELNMSSLELGDSALYFCASSADRVYGYTFGSGTRLTVV.

Only one count was recorded for this clone. The chain links TRBV19 to TRBJ1-2; 7 nucleotides line up with TRBD1. V gave up 5 bases and J gave up 12 bases; unmatched junction bases: 12. CDR1 is LNHDA, CDR2 SQIVND, per germline (reference sequence). The CDR3 covers 13 residues. CDR3 sequence: CASSVTGARHDTF. DNA of the CDR3: TGTGCCAGTAGTGTAACAGGGGCGAGACACGACACCTTC.

The gene calls are TRBV4-2 and TRBJ2-1; 9 nucleotides agree with TRBD1. This CDR3 spans 16 amino acids. Trimming removed 8 bases from V and 0 bases from J; junction bases left unmatched: 8. CDR1 is LGHNA, CDR2 YNFKEQ, per germline. CDR3 nucleotide sequence: TGTGCCAGCGGGACAGGGTCCCAAAGCTCCTACAATGAGCAGTTCTTC. This gives the protein CASGTGSQSSYNEQFF.

The CDR3 loop is CASSLNAAGNTIYF. The DNA of the CDR3 is TGTGCCAGCAGCCTAAACGCGGCTGGAAACACCATATATTTT. The chain carries TRBV7-6 and TRBJ1-3; no clear D. The CDR3 runs to 14 residues. Deletions cut 5 bases from V and 2 bases from J, with 10 bases between. Germline CDR1 SGHVS, CDR2 FNYEAQ. The complete variable domain, with remaining parts taken from reference TRBV7-6 and TRBJ1-3, reads GAGVSQSPRYKVTKRGQDVALRCDPISGHVSLYWYRQALGQGPEFLTYFNYEAQQDKSGLPNDRFSAERPEGSISTLTIQRTEQRDSAMYRCASSLNAAGNTIYFGEGSWLTVV.

This chain connects TRBV2 to TRBJ2-1, with D possibly matching TRBD2 (5 bases). V was pared by 6 bases and J by 1 base, with 13 bases between. CDR3 size: 15 residues. CDR1 and CDR2 (germline): SNHLY, FYNNEI. The CDR3 DNA sequence: TGTGCCAGCAGGTATCTAGAGGGTTCCTACAATGAGCAGTTCTTC. Protein: CASRYLEGSYNEQFF. Based on the CDR3 plus reference TRBV2 and TRBJ2-1, the full variable domain is EPEVTQTPSHQVTQMGQEVILRCVPISNHLYFYWYRQILGQKVEFLVSFYNNEISEKSEIFDDQFSVERPDGSNFTLKIRSTKLEDSAMYFCASRYLEGSYNEQFFGPGTRLTVL.

The gene calls are TRBV5-5 and TRBJ1-2; D is undetermined. Trimming cost V 5 bases and J 0 bases, with 11 bases left between them. The CDR3 extends over 14 amino acids. Germline V gene sequence: CDR1 SGHKS, CDR2 YYEKEE (reference sequence). The CDR3 nucleotides are TGTGCCAGCAGGGCGGGGAGCACTAACTATGGCTACACCTTC. It specifies CASRAGSTNYGYTF.

The chain joins TRBV24-1 to TRBJ1-1, with unresolved D. The CDR3 sequence is 13 residues long. The germline gives CDR1 KGHDR, CDR2 SFDVKD. V lost 0 bases, J lost 7 bases, and 8 bases lay in between. CDR3 region: CATSDLWANEAFF. The CDR3, as DNA: TGTGCCACCAGTGATTTGTGGGCAAATGAAGCTTTCTTT.

CDR3 sequence reads: CASSLSPGLYGYTF. The CDR3 DNA follows: TGTGCCAGCAGTTTATCGCCAGGGTTATATGGCTACACCTTC. J is TRBJ1-2 and V is TRBV27, with D possibly TRBD1 on 5 matching bases. V lost 0 bases, J lost 5 bases, and 10 bases lay in between. The CDR3 is 14 amino acids. Germline V gene data show CDR1 as MNHEY and CDR2 as SMNVEV (reference sequence).

V usage is TRBV4-2 and J usage is TRBJ1-1; 7 nucleotides match TRBD1. The CDR3 is 17 residues long. With V trimmed by 0 bases and J by 2 bases, 9 bases remained unmatched. Looked up from germline, CDR1 is LGHNA and CDR2 is YNFKEQ. Here the CDR3 reads CASSQDWSQGVNTEAFF. CDR3 bases: TGTGCCAGCAGCCAAGATTGGTCGCAGGGGGTCAACACTGAAGCTTTCTTT.

The CDR3 nucleotides read TGCGCCAGCAGCTTGACAGGGGGTCCCAATCAGCCCCAGCATTTT. Amino acid sequence: CASSLTGGPNQPQHF. V is TRBV5-1 and J is TRBJ1-5; 8 bases align to TRBD1. Germline V lookup: CDR1 SGHRS, CDR2 YFSETQ. This CDR3 comprises 15 residues. V was clipped by 1 base and J by 3 bases; unmatched bases: 3.